The 17 T cell receptor beta chains in this list originate from one sample, sequenced in a study of control samples from healthy donors and cancer patients (TCRdb year 2020). Receptors were amplified or captured by the immunoSEQ multiplex PCR assay. As stored in TCRdb, this immuneACCESS dataset retains in-frame rearrangements with V and J assigned. A fraction of the clones does not appear; measured against another copy, unresolved V genes explain less than half of the discrepancy, and the remainder lacks a known reason. The sample yields 110,000 to 150,000 clones; about 93% were counted once. The top ten constitute approximately 14% of the sample. Material: PBMCs. The receptors here all came from a man aged 55 to 69 with colorectal cancer.

The V gene is TRBV7-9, the J gene TRBJ2-1; 8 bases map to TRBD1. The CDR3 consists of 12 residues. The ends lost 5 bases at V and 7 bases at J; junction bases unmatched: 1. Germline lookup yields CDR1 SEHNR and CDR2 FQNEAQ (reference sequence). CDR3 residues: CASSRDRNEQFF. The CDR3 coding sequence is TGTGCCAGCAGCCGGGACAGGAATGAGCAGTTCTTC.

V and J are TRBV7-6 and TRBJ2-3, with 7 bases matching TRBD1. Germline CDR1 reads SGHVS; CDR2 reads FNYEAQ. V trimming: 1 base; J trimming: 4 bases; junction bases outside the gene matches: 11. This CDR3 has 17 residues. The CDR3 region has the DNA TGTGCCAGCAGCTTAGACAGGGGCAGGCTCACTGCAGATACGCAGTATTTT. Translated, it gives CASSLDRGRLTADTQYF.

The chain has TRBV10-2 and TRBJ1-1; TRBD1 is a possible D gene (5 bases). This CDR3 contains 15 residues. Germline CDR1 reads WSHSY; CDR2 reads SAAADI. The V end lost 3 bases, the J end lost 4 bases, and 15 bases lay between the germline ends. The CDR3 coding sequence is TGCGCCAGCAGTGAAGGCCCCCGGGGGGGCACTGAAGCTTTCTTT. Protein: CASSEGPRGGTEAFF.

The chain employs TRBV10-3 and TRBJ1-1; no clear D. CDR1 ENHRY and CDR2 SYGVKD come from the germline V gene. Trimming stripped 8 bases from V and 0 bases from J, with 13 bases between. The CDR3 contains 14 residues. The CDR3 region has the DNA TGTGCCATCGGGTCGGACGGGATGAACACTGAAGCTTTCTTT. The encoded protein is CAIGSDGMNTEAFF.

The chain uses TRBV6-4 and TRBJ2-3, with D possibly matching TRBD1 (6 bases). The ends were cut back, 3 bases at V and 3 bases at J, with 10 bases in the middle. Germline CDR1 reads MRHNA; CDR2 reads SNTAGT. The CDR3 totals 14 residues. This chain's CDR3 is CASSEGQGTDTQYF. CDR3 DNA: TGTGCCAGCAGTGAAGGGCAGGGGACAGATACGCAGTATTTT.

This rearrangement joins TRBV27 to TRBJ2-1; the match to TRBD2 covers 7 bases. V shed 1 base and J 7 bases; nucleotides not matched to a gene: 1. The length of the CDR3 is 13 residues. The germline gives CDR1 MNHEY, CDR2 SMNVEV (reference sequence). The CDR3 DNA sequence: TGTGCCAGCAGTTTATGGGGGGGGAATGAGCAGTTCTTC. Translating gives CASSLWGGNEQFF.

The rearrangement joins TRBV30 to TRBJ1-4, with D possibly matching TRBD1 (5 bases). This CDR3 is 16 amino acids long. From germline, CDR1 is GTSNPN and CDR2 SVGIG (reference sequence). V lost 4 bases to trimming and J lost 0 bases, with 15 bases between them. The CDR3 spells CAWMARAGATNEKLFF. In DNA, the CDR3 is TGTGCCTGGATGGCCAGGGCCGGGGCAACTAATGAAAAACTGTTTTTT.

The rearrangement joins TRBV18 to TRBJ2-1; TRBD1 matches at 7 bases. Trimming removed 4 bases from V and 6 bases from J; junction bases left unmatched: 3. CDR3 length: 13 residues. CDR1 and CDR2 from the germline V gene are KGHSH and LQKENI. CDR3 sequence (DNA): TGTGCCAGCTCACTGGGGACAGCCAATGAGCAGTTCTTC. It encodes CASSLGTANEQFF.

The chain has TRBV12-3 or TRBV12-4 and TRBJ2-7; 9 bases align to TRBD1. The CDR3 consists of 12 residues. After removal of 6 bases from V and 6 bases from J, the junction contained 3 bases not matched to a gene. The CDR3 loop reads CASSRTGAEQYF. CDR3 sequence (DNA): TGTGCCAGCAGCCGGACAGGGGCCGAGCAGTACTTC.

The chain employs TRBV7-9 and TRBJ1-1; D gene unclear. With 7 bases removed from V and 4 bases from J, the gap between germline ends came to 10 bases. CDR1 and CDR2 (germline): SEHNR, FQNEAQ (reference sequence). The CDR3 has 12 amino acids. The CDR3 spells CASNLGGTEAFF. The CDR3 bases are TGTGCCAGCAATTTGGGCGGCACTGAAGCTTTCTTT.

The chain combines TRBV27 with TRBJ2-5; D is possibly TRBD1 or TRBD2 (5 bases each). The germline CDR1 and CDR2 sequences are MNHEY and SMNVEV (reference sequence). Trimming pared 3 bases from V and 5 bases from J, leaving 16 bases between. This CDR3 spans 15 amino acids. Here the CDR3 DNA reads TGTGCCAGCAGTTTTAGTCCCGAGGGGCTGGAGACCCAGTACTTC. The encoded protein is CASSFSPEGLETQYF.

This chain joins TRBV30 and TRBJ1-2; 10 nucleotides line up with TRBD1. The CDR3 covers 12 residues. J was trimmed by 8 bases and V by 6 bases; bases with no gene match: 6. CDR1 is GTSNPN and CDR2 is SVGIG in the germline V gene (reference sequence). The CDR3 nucleotides are TGTGCCTGCAGACAGGGGGCGTTAGGCTACACCTTC. This encodes CACRQGALGYTF.

This chain joins TRBV28 and TRBJ1-2, with unresolved D. The germline V gene has CDR1 MDHEN and CDR2 SYDVKM. The CDR3 totals 12 residues. V lost 2 bases and J lost 3, with 4 bases in between. Here the CDR3 DNA reads TGTGCCAGCAGTTTAAGCGACTATGGCTACACCTTC. Its protein is CASSLSDYGYTF.

This chain connects TRBV5-5 to TRBJ1-4; 7 bases line up with TRBD1. The germline CDR1 and CDR2 sequences are SGHKS and YYEKEE (reference sequence). This CDR3 spans 14 amino acids. Trimming removed 4 bases from V and 7 bases from J; junction bases left unmatched: 7. The CDR3 DNA is TGTGCCAGCAGCCTCGGACAGGTTGGTGAAAAACTGTTTTTT. Translating gives CASSLGQVGEKLFF.

This sequence joins TRBV6-1 and TRBJ1-5, with TRBD1 identical over 8 bases. V lost 6 bases to trimming and J lost 1 base; unmatched junction nucleotides: 5. Germline assignment: CDR1 MNHNS and CDR2 SASEGT. CDR3 length equals 15 residues. Here the CDR3 DNA reads TGTGCCAGCAGGGGGGGACAGGCGAGCAATCAGCCCCAGCATTTT. Translating gives CASRGGQASNQPQHF.

The chain has TRBV24-1 and TRBJ1-2; unclear D gene. V gave up 4 bases and J gave up 7 bases, with 6 bases separating them. This CDR3 contains 11 residues. The V gene's germline CDR1 is KGHDR and CDR2 SFDVKD. The CDR3 DNA reads as TGTGCCACCAGTGACCTTTCTGGCTACACCTTC. Protein: CATSDLSGYTF.

V and J are TRBV30 and TRBJ1-6; D uncertain. The CDR3 loop spans 16 amino acids. CDR1 is GTSNPN and CDR2 is SVGIG in the germline V gene (reference sequence). V was trimmed by 0 bases and J by 0 bases, leaving 9 bases between them. The CDR3 nucleotides are TGTGCCTGGAGTGTGAGAGGAAACTCCTATAATTCACCCCTCCACTTT. It is translated as CAWSVRGNSYNSPLHF. The full variable domain, completed using reference TRBV30 and TRBJ1-6, is SQTIHQWPATLVQPVGSPLSLECTVEGTSNPNLYWYRQAAGRGLQLLFYSVGIGQISSEVPQNLSASRPQDRQFILSSKKLLLSDSGFYLCAWSVRGNSYNSPLHFGNGTRLTVT.